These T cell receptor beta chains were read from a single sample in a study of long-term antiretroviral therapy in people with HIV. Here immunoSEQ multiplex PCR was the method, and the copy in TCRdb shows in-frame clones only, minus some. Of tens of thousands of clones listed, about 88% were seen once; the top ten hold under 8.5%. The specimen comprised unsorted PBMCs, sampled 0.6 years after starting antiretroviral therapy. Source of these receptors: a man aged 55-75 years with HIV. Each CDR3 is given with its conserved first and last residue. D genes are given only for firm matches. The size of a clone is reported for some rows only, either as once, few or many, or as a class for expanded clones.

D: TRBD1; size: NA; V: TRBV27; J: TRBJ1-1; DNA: TGTGCCAGCAGTTCCCTTGGACAGGGGGTGAACACTGAAGCTTTCTTT; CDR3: CASSSLGQGVNTEAFF
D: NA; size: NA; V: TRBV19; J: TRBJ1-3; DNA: TGTGCCAGTAGTATCCCTGGAAACACCATATATTTT; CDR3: CASSIPGNTIYF
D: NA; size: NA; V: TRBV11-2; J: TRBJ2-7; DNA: TGTGCCAGCAGCTTACTAAAGGCAGGGGCCTCCTACGAGCAGTACTTC; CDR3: CASSLLKAGASYEQYF
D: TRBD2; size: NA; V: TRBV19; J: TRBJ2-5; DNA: TGTGCCAGTAGTCTAGGCGGGGGTGGCGAGACCCAGTACTTC; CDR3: CASSLGGGGETQYF
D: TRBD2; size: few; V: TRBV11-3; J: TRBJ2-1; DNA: TGTGCCAGCAGCTTCGGGACTAGCGAAGAGGATGAGCAGTTCTTC; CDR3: CASSFGTSEEDEQFF
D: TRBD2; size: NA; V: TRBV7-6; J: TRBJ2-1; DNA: TGTGCCAGCAGCTTAGGGGCGGGAGGGAAGTTCTTC; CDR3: CASSLGAGGKFF
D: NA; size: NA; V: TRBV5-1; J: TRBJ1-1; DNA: TGCGCCAGCAGCTTGGATTGGGGGGCTGAAGCTTTCTTT; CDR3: CASSLDWGAEAFF
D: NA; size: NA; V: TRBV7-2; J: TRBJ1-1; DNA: TGTGCCAGCAGCCTCAGGGGCTCAGGGGTTATGAACACTGAAGCTTTCTTT; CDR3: CASSLRGSGVMNTEAFF
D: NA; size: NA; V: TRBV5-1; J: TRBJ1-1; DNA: TGCGCCAGCAGCGCTCAGCCCATGAACACTGAAGCTTTCTTT; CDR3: CASSAQPMNTEAFF
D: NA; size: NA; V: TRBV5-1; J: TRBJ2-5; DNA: TGCGCCAGCAGCTTTTATGCGGGCGAGACCCAGTACTTC; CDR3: CASSFYAGETQYF
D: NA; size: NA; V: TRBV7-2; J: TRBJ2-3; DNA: TGTGCCAGCAGCTCCTTGGGGGGTAGCAGTAGCACAGATACGCAGTATTTT; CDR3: CASSSLGGSSSTDTQYF
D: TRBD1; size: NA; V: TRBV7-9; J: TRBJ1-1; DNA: TGTGCCAGCAGCCACCGGGACAGGGAAGCTTTCTTT; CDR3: CASSHRDREAFF
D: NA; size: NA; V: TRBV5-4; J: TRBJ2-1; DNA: TGTGCCAGCAGCTTGTCAAAGGGGGCCTACAATGAGCAGTTCTTC; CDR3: CASSLSKGAYNEQFF
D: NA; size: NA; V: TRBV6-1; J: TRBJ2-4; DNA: TGTGCCAGCAGGGGGACCCTAGCCAAAAACATTCAGTACTTC; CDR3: CASRGTLAKNIQYF
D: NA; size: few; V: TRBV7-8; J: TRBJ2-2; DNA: TGTGCCAGCAGCTCCGACCCAAGAACCGGTGAGCTGTTTTTT; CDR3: CASSSDPRTGELFF
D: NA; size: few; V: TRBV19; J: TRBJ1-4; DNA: TGTGCCAGTAGTATTCGACTTCGGAATGAAAAACTGTTTTTT; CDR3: CASSIRLRNEKLFF
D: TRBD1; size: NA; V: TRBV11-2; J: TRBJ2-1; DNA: TGTGCCAGCAGCTTAGTCGCGGGACAGGGGGTTACCCCTTACAATGAGCAGTTCTTC; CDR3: CASSLVAGQGVTPYNEQFF
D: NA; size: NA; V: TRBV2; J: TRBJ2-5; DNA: TGTGCCAGCAGTCTTGATACAGGTTCGGAGACCCAGTACTTC; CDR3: CASSLDTGSETQYF
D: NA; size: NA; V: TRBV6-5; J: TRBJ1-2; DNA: TGTGCCAGCAGTTACGTTAGGGGTGATGGCTACACCTTC; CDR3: CASSYVRGDGYTF
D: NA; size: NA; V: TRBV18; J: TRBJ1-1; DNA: TGTGCCAGCTCACCACCGGGAGGGATCAGGAACACTGAAGCTTTCTTT; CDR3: CASSPPGGIRNTEAFF
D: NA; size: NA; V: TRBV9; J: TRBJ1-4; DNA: TGTGCCAGCAGCGTAGGAGGGGGTGTGGGGCGGAATGAAAAACTGTTTTTT; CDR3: CASSVGGGVGRNEKLFF
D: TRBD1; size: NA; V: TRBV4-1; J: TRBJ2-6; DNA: TGCGCCAGCAGCCCCGGACAGGGGGCAGGTGGGGCCAACGTCCTGACTTTC; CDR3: CASSPGQGAGGANVLTF
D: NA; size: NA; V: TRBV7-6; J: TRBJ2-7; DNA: TGTGCCAGCAGCTTAACGGGACAAACCTACGAGCAGTACTTC; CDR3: CASSLTGQTYEQYF
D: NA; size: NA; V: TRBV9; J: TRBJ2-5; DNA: TGTGCCAGCAGCGTAGATCGTCAAGTCGTAGAGACCCAGTACTTC; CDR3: CASSVDRQVVETQYF
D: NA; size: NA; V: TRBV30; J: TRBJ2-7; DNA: TGTGCCTGGAGTTGGGGAGGTACCGAGCAGTACTTC; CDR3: CAWSWGGTEQYF
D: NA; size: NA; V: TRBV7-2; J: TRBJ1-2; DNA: TGTGCCAGCAGCCAAATTAGGGAGGGGAATGGCTACACCTTC; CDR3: CASSQIREGNGYTF
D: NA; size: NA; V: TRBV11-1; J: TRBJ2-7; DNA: TGTGCCAGCAGCTTATATAGGCAGGGCGTCTCCTCCTACGAGCAGTACTTC; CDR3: CASSLYRQGVSSYEQYF
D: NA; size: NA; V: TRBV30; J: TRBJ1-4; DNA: TGTGCCTGGAGTGATGTTGGGACAAGTAATGAAAAACTGTTTTTT; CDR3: CAWSDVGTSNEKLFF
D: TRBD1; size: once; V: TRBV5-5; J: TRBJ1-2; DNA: TGTGCCAGCAGCCTACAGGGGTTGACGGCCTATGGCTACACCTTC; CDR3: CASSLQGLTAYGYTF
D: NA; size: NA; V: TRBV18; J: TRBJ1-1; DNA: TGTGCCAGCTCACCCGGGAACACTGAAGCTTTCTTT; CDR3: CASSPGNTEAFF
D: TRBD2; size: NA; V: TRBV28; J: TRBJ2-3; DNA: TGTGCCAGCAGTTTTGGGCTAGCGGGGGGCGGGGGCACAGATACGCAGTATTTT; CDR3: CASSFGLAGGGGTDTQYF
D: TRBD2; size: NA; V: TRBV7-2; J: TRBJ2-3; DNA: TGTGCCAGCAGCTTAGCACCGGGGGGGCAGAGCACAGATACGCAGTATTTT; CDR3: CASSLAPGGQSTDTQYF
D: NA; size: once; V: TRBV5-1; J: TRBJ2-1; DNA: TGCGCCAGCAGCTTGAATAGCGGTACCTACAATGAGCAGTTCTTC; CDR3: CASSLNSGTYNEQFF
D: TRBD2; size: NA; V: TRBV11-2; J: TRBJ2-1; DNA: TGTGCCAGCGGGTCCCCAAGCGGGGGTTACAATGAGCAGTTCTTC; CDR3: CASGSPSGGYNEQFF
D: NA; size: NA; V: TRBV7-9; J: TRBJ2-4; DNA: TGTGCCAGCAGCTTAGTATCTCTAGAAAACATTCAGTACTTC; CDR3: CASSLVSLENIQYF
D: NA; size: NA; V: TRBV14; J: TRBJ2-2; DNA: TGTGCCAGCAGAAAACCAGGGAGTCGCACCGGGGAGCTGTTTTTT; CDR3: CASRKPGSRTGELFF
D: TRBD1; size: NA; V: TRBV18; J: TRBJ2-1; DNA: TGTGCCAGCTCACCACCGGTTTATTACAGGGGGTTCTCCTACAATGAGCAGTTCTTC; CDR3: CASSPPVYYRGFSYNEQFF
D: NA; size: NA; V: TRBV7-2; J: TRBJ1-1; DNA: TGTGCCAGCAGCTTAGTTAACAGGGACGGAGAAGCTTTCTTT; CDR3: CASSLVNRDGEAFF
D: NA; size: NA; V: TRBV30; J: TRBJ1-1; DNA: TGTGCCCGCCAGGGAGGGTTCGGCACTGAAGCTTTCTTT; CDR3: CARQGGFGTEAFF
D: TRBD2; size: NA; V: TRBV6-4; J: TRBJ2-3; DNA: TGTGCCAGCAGTGACACGGCTAGCGGGAGATGGGGCACAGATACGCAGTATTTT; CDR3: CASSDTASGRWGTDTQYF
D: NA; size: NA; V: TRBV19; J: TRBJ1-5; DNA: TGTGCCAGTAGTTTCAGGGATCAGCCCCAGCATTTT; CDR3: CASSFRDQPQHF
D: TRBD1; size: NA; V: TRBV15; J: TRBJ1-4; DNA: TGTGCCACCAGCAGGGGACAGGGGGCGATTGAAAAACTGTTTTTT; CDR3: CATSRGQGAIEKLFF
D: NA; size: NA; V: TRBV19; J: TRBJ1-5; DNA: TGTGCCAGTAGTCAATCAGGGAATATTTTGAGTAGTCAGCCCCAGCATTTT; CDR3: CASSQSGNILSSQPQHF
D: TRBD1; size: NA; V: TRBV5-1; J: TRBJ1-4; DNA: TGCGCCAGCAGCTTGGAGACAGGGGGAACTAATGAAAAACTGTTTTTT; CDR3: CASSLETGGTNEKLFF
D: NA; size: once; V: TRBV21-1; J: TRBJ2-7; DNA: TGTGCCAGCTTAATAGGGGGACATCTTACTTACGAGCAGTACTTC; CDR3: CASLIGGHLTYEQYF
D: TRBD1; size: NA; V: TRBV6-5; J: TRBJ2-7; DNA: TGTGCCAGCAGCCCTACAGGGGCCTACGAGCAGTACTTC; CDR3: CASSPTGAYEQYF
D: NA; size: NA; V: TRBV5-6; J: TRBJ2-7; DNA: TGTGCCAGCAGCGTGGACAGCTACGAGCAGTACTTC; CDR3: CASSVDSYEQYF
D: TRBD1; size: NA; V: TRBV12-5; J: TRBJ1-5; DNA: TGTGCTAGTGGTAATCCCGTGGGACAGGGTGCCAATCAGCCCCAGCATTTT; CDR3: CASGNPVGQGANQPQHF
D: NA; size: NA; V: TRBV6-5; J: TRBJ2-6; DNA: TGTGCCAGCAGCGGTGGCAGTACTGGGGCCAACGTCCTGACTTTC; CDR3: CASSGGSTGANVLTF
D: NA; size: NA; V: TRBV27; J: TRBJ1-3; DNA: TGTGCCAGCAGTTGGGACCGCTCCTCGGGAAACACCATATATTTT; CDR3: CASSWDRSSGNTIYF